This TCR beta chain was captured in a study of shared clonotypes between healthy human individuals. Generated by immunoSEQ multiplex PCR, the TCRdb table keeps only in-frame clones and is missing some. This sample has roughly 1 million clones; around 78% occur once, and the top ten carry approximately 0.52%. General study points: Among donors, the sharing of clonotypes was expected to be influenced by sequencing depth.

Remarks on this clone: Its antigen is undetermined.

This clonotype was obtained from a man aged 18 to 35 in good health. Some clones in this sample may be carry-over from other donors' samples. The sample was memory CD4+ T cells from PBMCs. Noted subset: CD45RA-negative fraction.

The CDR3 region has the DNA TGCGCCAGCAGCTTTACAGGGGTTGACACTGAAGCTTTCTTT. This gives the protein CASSFTGVDTEAFF. The chain couples TRBV5-1 to TRBJ1-1; 7 bases line up with TRBD1. There are 14 residues in the CDR3. Unmatched junction bases numbered 4, after V lost 2 bases and J lost 3 bases. Per the germline V gene, CDR1 is SGHRS and CDR2 is YFSETQ.